The 25 T cell receptor beta chains in this list originate from one sample, sequenced in a study of T-cell memory formation after mild COVID-19. A single record per CDR3 protein comes from TCRdb applying MiXCR to the 5' RACE reads. The sample has about 400,000 distinct CDR3 sequences; around 14% are singletons. Sequenced input: PBMCs or a T cell subset sorted from them (not recorded which). The receptors here all came from a man younger than 35 who had mild COVID-19 (a few samples of this study predate the infection). Cell type and time point are not known.

This clonotype was counted between two and nine times. V is TRBV20-1 and J is TRBJ2-6, with D perhaps TRBD1 or TRBD2 (5 bases each). The germline V and J ends were trimmed by 6 bases and 0 bases, with 9 bases remaining between them. Germline CDR1 and CDR2: DFQATT and SNEGSKA (reference sequence). This CDR3 has 14 residues. The CDR3 protein is CSARDASGANVLTF. For the CDR3, the DNA is TGCAGTGCACGGGACGCCTCTGGGGCCAACGTCCTGACTTTC.

In nucleotides, the CDR3 is TGTGCCAGCAGCCAAGCCCCGCTACCTAATGCTGAAGCTTTCTTT. It specifies CASSQAPLPNAEAFF. V gene TRBV27 combines with J gene TRBJ1-1, with no clear D. The CDR3 is made up of 15 amino acids. Per the germline V gene, CDR1 is MNHEY and CDR2 is SMNVEV (reference sequence). V was cut by 6 bases and J by 6 bases, with 20 bases left in between.

This clonotype came up a few times. The CDR3 DNA sequence: TGTGCCAGCAGTCACCGACAGGGTCCTCGCGTTGATACGCAGTATTTT. Residues: CASSHRQGPRVDTQYF. V usage is TRBV6-5 and J usage is TRBJ2-3; 7 bases map to TRBD1. Germline CDR1 is MNHEY and CDR2 is SVGAGI. This CDR3 has 16 residues. The J segment lost 6 bases and the V segment lost 5 bases, leaving 14 bases of the junction unmatched.

This clonotype has only a few counts. The gene calls are TRBV12-3 or TRBV12-4 and TRBJ2-4; 12 nucleotides agree with TRBD1. This CDR3 has 17 amino acids. Trimming took 5 bases from V and 3 from J; bases not matched to a gene: 8. CDR3 sequence (DNA): TGTGCCAGCAGTCCCGGGACAGGGGGCTGGGGCAAAAACATTCAGTACTTC. It is translated as CASSPGTGGWGKNIQYF.

This clonotype occurred many times. The rearrangement links TRBV7-2 to TRBJ1-3; D unclear. The V gene's germline CDR1 is SGHTA and CDR2 FQGNSA. V lost 1 base, J lost 4 bases, and 8 bases lay in between. This CDR3 comprises 14 residues. CDR3 DNA sequence: TGTGCCAGCAGCTTAGTGGATAGGGGAAACACCATATATTTT. Protein product: CASSLVDRGNTIYF. The whole variable domain, filled in from reference TRBV7-2 and TRBJ1-3, reads GAGVSQSPSNKVTEKGKDVELRCDPISGHTALYWYRQSLGQGLEFLIYFQGNSAPDKSGLPSDRFSAERTGGSVSTLTIQRTQQEDSAVYLCASSLVDRGNTIYFGEGSWLTVV.

This clonotype has more than one count but fewer than ten. The genes are TRBV7-2 and TRBJ2-3; 7 nucleotides match TRBD1. V shed 5 bases and J 1 base; nucleotides not matched to a gene: 3. CDR3 length: 14 amino acids. Looked up from germline, CDR1 is SGHTA and CDR2 is FQGNSA. Here the CDR3 reads CASSETGGTDTQYF. The CDR3 DNA is TGTGCCAGCAGCGAAACAGGGGGCACAGATACGCAGTATTTT.

This chain joins TRBV2 and TRBJ1-5; 9 nucleotides line up with TRBD1. The CDR3 loop spans 15 amino acids. The germline V gene has CDR1 SNHLY and CDR2 FYNNEI. V lost 6 bases to trimming and J lost 5 bases; unmatched junction nucleotides: 8. The CDR3, as DNA: TGTGCCAGCAGGAGGAGGGACAGGGCTGATCAGCCCCAGCATTTT. Translation: CASRRRDRADQPQHF.

This clonotype was recorded a few times. This sequence joins TRBV18 and TRBJ2-4, with D perhaps assigned TRBD1 or TRBD2 (5 bases each). Trimming stripped 4 bases from V and 6 bases from J, with 16 bases between. The germline gives CDR1 KGHSH, CDR2 LQKENI. CDR3 length equals 15 residues. CDR3 in DNA: TGTGCCAGCTCACTAGAGTACCGGGACCGAAACATTCAGTACTTC. Residues: CASSLEYRDRNIQYF. Based on the CDR3 plus reference TRBV18 and TRBJ2-4, the full variable domain is NAGVMQNPRHLVRRRGQEARLRCSPMKGHSHVYWYRQLPEEGLKFMVYLQKENIIDESGMPKERFSAEFPKEGPSILRIQQVVRGDSAAYFCASSLEYRDRNIQYFGAGTRLSVL.

There are a few counts of this clonotype. The rearrangement uses TRBV4-3 and TRBJ1-2; TRBD1 is a possible D gene (5 bases). This CDR3 is 15 amino acids long. Germline CDR1 is LGHNA and CDR2 is YSLEER. V was shortened by 1 base and J by 4 bases, with 13 bases between the two germline ends. This CDR3 is CASSQGPGISYGYTF. For the CDR3, the DNA is TGCGCCAGCAGCCAAGGGCCAGGGATAAGCTATGGCTACACCTTC.

This clonotype has a handful of counts. This chain links TRBV6-1 with TRBJ2-5; D gene ambiguous. With 2 bases removed from V and 4 bases from J, the gap between germline ends came to 5 bases. Germline V lookup: CDR1 MNHNS, CDR2 SASEGT. The CDR3 loop spans 12 amino acids. CDR3 sequence: CASSERVETQYF. CDR3 in DNA: TGTGCCAGCAGTGAAAGGGTAGAGACCCAGTACTTC.

The chain uses TRBV2 and TRBJ2-3; D is undetermined. The germline gives CDR1 SNHLY, CDR2 FYNNEI. Trimming stripped 6 bases from V and 1 base from J, with 17 bases between. The CDR3 contains 16 residues. The CDR3 coding sequence is TGTGCCAGCAGGTGGGCACCAGCGTCGGGCACAGATACGCAGTATTTT. Protein sequence: CASRWAPASGTDTQYF.

The table lists this clonotype with a few counts. This chain uses TRBV12-3 or TRBV12-4 with TRBJ1-2; D uncertain. This CDR3 has 13 residues. V lost 1 base, J lost 4 bases, and 7 bases lay in between. CDR3 nucleotide sequence: TGTGCCAGCAGTTTAGGCAGGCTCTATGGCTACACCTTC. Its translation is CASSLGRLYGYTF.

The chain has TRBV7-2 and TRBJ2-1; weak D call: TRBD2 (6 bases). Germline CDR1 reads SGHTA; CDR2 reads FQGNSA. The CDR3 covers 18 residues. Trimming cost V 5 bases and J 9 bases, with 29 bases left between them. The CDR3 DNA is TGTGCCAGCAGCGCCCCCCTGGGGTTGCGGGTGAAGGGAGGTGAGCAGTTCTTC. Translated, it gives CASSAPLGLRVKGGEQFF.

This clonotype has only a few counts. The rearrangement uses TRBV6-4 and TRBJ2-2; no definite D call. This CDR3 spans 14 amino acids. Looked up from germline, CDR1 is MRHNA and CDR2 is SNTAGT. Trimming removed 3 bases from V and 2 bases from J, with 7 bases in between. The CDR3 reads CASSELSNTGELFF. As DNA, the CDR3 is TGTGCCAGCAGTGAACTGAGCAACACCGGGGAGCTGTTTTTT.

V gene TRBV7-2 combines with J gene TRBJ2-3; 7 nucleotides match TRBD2. This CDR3 has 18 residues. Trimming took 1 base from V and 5 from J; bases not matched to a gene: 15. CDR1 is SGHTA, CDR2 FQGNSA, per germline. The CDR3 nucleotides read TGTGCCAGCAGCTTAGTGGGGGAAGCGGGGACTCGCAGAGATACGCAGTATTTT. Protein sequence: CASSLVGEAGTRRDTQYF.

This clonotype was found a few times. The chain couples TRBV25-1 to TRBJ1-2; 10 bases fit TRBD1. The CDR3 has 13 residues. Germline CDR1 is MGHDK and CDR2 is SYGVNS. V lost 5 bases and J lost 6; bases outside the gene matches: 3. CDR3 residues: CASSKTGGNGYTF. The CDR3 DNA follows: TGTGCCAGCAGTAAGACAGGGGGCAATGGCTACACCTTC.

This clonotype has ten or more counts. The V gene is TRBV5-1, the J gene TRBJ2-1, with D hard to call. V was trimmed by 2 bases and J by 9 bases, leaving 9 bases between them. Per germline, CDR1 SGHRS and CDR2 YFSETQ. The length of the CDR3 is 12 residues. The CDR3 DNA is TGCGCCAGCAGCTTAGGATTCAGTGAGCAGTTCTTC. Its translation is CASSLGFSEQFF.

J is TRBJ1-5 and V is TRBV4-3; 8 bases map to TRBD1. The CDR3 is 13 amino acids. With 6 bases clipped from V and 7 bases from J, the junction kept 5 bases outside the gene matches. Germline CDR1 LGHNA, CDR2 YSLEER. For the CDR3, the DNA is TGCGCCAGCAGTATCAGGGGGCGGCAGCCCCAGCATTTT. Residues: CASSIRGRQPQHF.

This clonotype was counted a few times. The chain employs TRBV27 and TRBJ2-5, with D possibly being TRBD1 (6 bases). Trimming pared 1 base from V and 9 bases from J, leaving 12 bases between. CDR3 size: 13 residues. CDR1 MNHEY and CDR2 SMNVEV come from the germline V gene (reference sequence). The CDR3 loop is CASSLWDKQAQYF. The CDR3 region has the DNA TGTGCCAGCAGTTTATGGGACAAGCAGGCCCAGTACTTC.

The chain uses TRBV10-3 and TRBJ1-1; weak D call: TRBD1 (6 bases). Trimming cost V 6 bases and J 10 bases, with 15 bases left between them. This CDR3 spans 12 amino acids. The germline V gene encodes CDR1 ENHRY and CDR2 SYGVKD. The CDR3 DNA reads as TGTGCCATCAGAGGAGTACAGGGAGGAGCTTTCTTT. It specifies CAIRGVQGGAFF.

The CDR3 nucleotides read TGCAGCGTTGAACCGGACATGAACACTGAAGCTTTCTTT. As protein: CSVEPDMNTEAFF. The genes are TRBV29-1 and TRBJ1-1, with a weak D call TRBD1 (5 bases). Trimming pared 2 bases from V and 0 bases from J, leaving 7 bases between. This CDR3 contains 13 residues. Germline V gene data show CDR1 as SQVTM and CDR2 as ANQGSEA.

This clonotype was detected many times. V gene TRBV7-3 combines with J gene TRBJ1-2; D not certain. V was clipped by 3 bases and J by 7 bases, with 12 bases between them. This CDR3 is 13 amino acids long. Germline V gives CDR1 SGHTA, CDR2 FQGTGA. In nucleotides, the CDR3 is TGTGCCAGCAGCTTTTCGCGAGAGAGTGGCTACACCTTC. Translated, it gives CASSFSRESGYTF.

The chain couples TRBV4-1 to TRBJ1-4; D ambiguous. From germline, CDR1 is MGHRA and CDR2 YSYEKL. Trimming took off 2 bases at V and 7 bases at J, with 14 bases between the two ends. The CDR3 length is 15 residues. CDR3 sequence: CASSQTRAEGEKLFF. Written as DNA, the CDR3 is TGCGCCAGCAGCCAAACTCGGGCCGAGGGTGAAAAACTGTTTTTT.

This clonotype was observed a handful of times. The chain links TRBV12-3 or TRBV12-4 to TRBJ2-2; D possibly corresponds to TRBD1 (6 bases). CDR3 length: 18 residues. The V gene lost 7 bases and the J gene lost 2 bases, with 23 bases spanning the gap. The CDR3 region has the DNA TGTGCCAGCACCTTCTTTGACAGGATGGACAGAAACACCGGGGAGCTGTTTTTT. Translated: CASTFFDRMDRNTGELFF.

The chain is built from TRBV9 and TRBJ2-5; TRBD2 matches 7 bases. The CDR3 spans 16 residues. V lost 0 bases to trimming and J lost 2 bases; unmatched junction nucleotides: 7. In germline, CDR1 is SGDLS, CDR2 YYNGEE. CDR3 sequence (DNA): TGTGCCAGCAGCGTAGCACCGGGGGGACCTCAAGAGACCCAGTACTTC. It translates to CASSVAPGGPQETQYF. The full variable domain, with the rest looked up from reference TRBV9 and TRBJ2-5, is DSGVTQTPKHLITATGQRVTLRCSPRSGDLSVYWYQQSLDQGLQFLIQYYNGEERAKGNILERFSAQQFPDLHSELNLSSLELGDSALYFCASSVAPGGPQETQYFGPGTRLLVL.